The entry below gives a single T cell receptor (beta chain) sequence along with its context. This clone was seen just once. The antigen it binds to is not known. No quality values exist for individual bases; no much larger clone is one base distant. This record belongs to a study of PD-L1 blockade in urothelial cancer (TCRdb year 2017). In the study overall: Therapy was started in the mid-2010s for all patients, and atezolizumab 1,200 mg was administered intravenously every 3 weeks. About 85% of the roughly 29 patients were identified as males with urothelial cancer of bladder origin, and a prior smoking history was reported by 18 of 29 patients. An ECOG performance status of 0 or 1 was recorded for the patients, and 0 to 3 prior chemotherapy regimens had been received by the patients. Blood samples were analyzed at two time points: 3 weeks after treatment start (second dose) and 6 weeks after treatment start. Blood samples gave a median of 141,255 T cells and 88,000 or so unique TCRs, with a median clonality of 0.080. The study, an exploratory multi-omic analysis, examined somatic, immune and clinical correlates of response to PD-L1 blockade with atezolizumab in urothelial cancer. Pretreatment tumor samples, along with matched peripheral blood serially collected before and after atezolizumab treatment, were subjected to TCR sequencing. Durable clinical benefit was defined as progression-free survival longer than 6 months, and TCR features were also tested against progression-free and overall survival. In the same patients, pretreatment tumors underwent whole exome sequencing and RNA sequencing in addition to TCR sequencing. Durable clinical benefit was achieved by nine patients but not by the remaining 20. Pretreatment blood TCR-seq was available for 30 or so patients, at least one posttreatment blood collection was obtained for some 24 patients, and tumor TCR-seq was available for some 24 patients. Study-level results and caveats: A pretreatment peripheral blood TCR clonality below the median was linked to improved progression-free and overall survival. Patients with durable benefit showed greater expansion of tumor-associated TCR clones in peripheral blood 3 weeks after starting treatment (n ≈ 21, p = 0.022). Because the sample size was small (n = 29) and many of the analyses were exploratory, the results are meant to be hypothesis-generating.

Synthetic TCR analog templates were spiked into each PCR to estimate absolute template abundance from read counts. Using the immunoSEQ assay, TCRbeta CDR3 regions were amplified from genomic DNA with bias-controlled V and J gene primers. Sequencing of rearranged TCRbeta segments was done at approximately 20X coverage. As for the original processing: Sequencing errors were corrected by clustering, and CDR3s were annotated against IMGT so that V, D and J genes could be assigned. Only productive TCRbeta rearrangements were used in downstream analyses, excluding out-of-frame or stop-codon sequences. To compute clonality, Shannon entropy was normalized by the log of the number of unique productive sequences and then subtracted from one. Clones differing between time points or between blood and tumor were identified by Fisher's exact test with Benjamini-Hochberg correction at adjusted p below 0.01. TCRdb retrieved this table from immuneACCESS and kept in-frame rearrangements only. Not all clones are present; in checked studies, unresolved V genes account for under half, and no reason is known for the remainder. That table is the source of V, J and clone size, and D and trimming were worked out from the DNA. The sample includes 50,000 or so clones, with about 80% observed a single time. The ten most abundant clones make up 1% to 1.5% of the sample.

V has 8 bases trimmed and J has 3 bases trimmed; junction bases matching no gene number 14. The CDR3, from cysteine to phenylalanine, totals 16 residues. Here the CDR3 DNA is all that survives: 48 bases in frame from base 1. According to the germline V gene, CDR1 reads MGHRA and CDR2 reads YSYEKL. The time point label corresponds to: pretreatment peripheral blood. A total of under 35 patients with locally advanced or metastatic urothelial carcinoma, treated at Memorial Sloan Kettering on a trial protocol, made up the cohort. Peripheral blood mononuclear cells were collected pretreatment and during treatment, with between 1 and 8 total time points obtained per patient. The Qiagen DNeasy Blood extraction kit was used to purify genomic DNA from total PBMCs and tumor samples. PBMCs were collected pretreatment and during treatment, and were isolated and stored as previously described.

The chain is encoded by TRBV4-1 joined to TRBJ2-3, and 7 bases in between align with TRBD2. The material was PBMCs, obtained around atezolizumab (anti-PD-L1) treatment. The sequence was collected from a man in his forties or fifties with urothelial cancer. The DNA sequence follows: TGCGCCAGCGGTGGGGCTCCTAGCGGTAGGACAGATACGCAGTATTTT. Translation gives CASGGAPSGRTDTQYF.